The source of this T cell receptor (beta chain) is a study of blood T cell repertoires in COVID-19. Study-level information: Acute and convalescent COVID-19 samples came from the United States, Italy and Spain. Sources were T cells, B-cell-depleted T cells, or PBMCs; the material itself was cDNA or gDNA.

Each recovered donor of Cohort 3 presented with two negative PCRs, clearance, or symptom resolution. The CDR3 is 15 residues long. Using immunoSEQ multiplex PCR, the repertoire was profiled, and TCRdb retains in-frame clones only, with some absent. Among some 390,000 clones listed, around 92% were seen once. Input material: PBMCs or T cells enriched from blood (not recorded which). This TCR was sampled from a woman aged 25 to 39 who had recovered from COVID-19. The rearrangement links TRBV21-1 to TRBJ2-3; TRBD1 was called by the table and not checked on the DNA. TRBV21-1 is shown as a pseudogene. CDR3 DNA: TGTGCCAGCAGCAAAGAACAGGGGGAGGCAGATACGCAGTATTTT. Residues: CASSKEQGEADTQYF.